This T cell receptor (beta chain) was found in a study of blood T cell repertoires in COVID-19. CDR1 is MNHEY, CDR2 SVGAGI, per germline. Trimming took off 10 bases at V and 9 bases at J, with 16 bases between the two ends. The CDR3 extends over 12 amino acids. Study processing details: Amplification of reference gene primers provided the estimated nucleated cell counts. The repertoire was sequenced with immunoSEQ multiplex PCR; TCRdb's copy has only in-frame clones and lacks some. V and J calls and clone size are those listed in that table; D and trimming were worked out from the DNA. Seen here are about half a million clones, about 85% observed once, and the top ten hold approximately 8%.

The chain employs TRBV6-5 and TRBJ1-3; D unclear. The receptor was derived from a woman in her fifties or sixties who had recovered from COVID-19. Sequencing input: PBMCs or T cells enriched from blood (not recorded which). The CDR3: CATGRLEGTIYF. The CDR3 nucleotides read TGTGCCACCGGGCGCCTTGAGGGCACCATATATTTT.